The sequence of this TCR beta chain was determined in a study of T cells in Graves' hyperthyroidism and ophthalmopathy. In making diagnoses, clinical symptoms, serum thyroxine and TRAb, thyroid ultrasound and orbital computed tomography were all used. Amplification targeted TCR beta CDR3 regions from RNA transcripts. The study used the HTBI primer set for a first-round RT-PCR of the TCR CDR3. One entry per CDR3 protein results from TCRdb running MiXCR on the multiplex PCR reads. The table lists about 600,000 distinct CDR3 sequences, 14% of them singletons, with approximately 6.4% in the top ten. Looked up from germline, CDR1 is DFQATT and CDR2 is SNEGSKA (reference sequence). V was trimmed by 0 bases and J by 2 bases, leaving 20 bases between them. The CDR3 is 17 amino acids. Study findings and constraints: Ophthalmopathy got predicted by the model a median roughly 6.1 months before its onset.

This clonotype occurred many times. Antigen: not known. Specimen: blood. This sequence was found in a woman aged 18-35 years with Graves' ophthalmopathy. The chain is built from TRBV20-1 and TRBJ2-7, with a possible D match to TRBD2 (6 bases). The CDR3 nucleotides are TGCAGTGCTAGAGATACGGGGTCGAGAGCGGGTACCTACGAGCAGTACTTC. Translated, it gives CSARDTGSRAGTYEQYF.